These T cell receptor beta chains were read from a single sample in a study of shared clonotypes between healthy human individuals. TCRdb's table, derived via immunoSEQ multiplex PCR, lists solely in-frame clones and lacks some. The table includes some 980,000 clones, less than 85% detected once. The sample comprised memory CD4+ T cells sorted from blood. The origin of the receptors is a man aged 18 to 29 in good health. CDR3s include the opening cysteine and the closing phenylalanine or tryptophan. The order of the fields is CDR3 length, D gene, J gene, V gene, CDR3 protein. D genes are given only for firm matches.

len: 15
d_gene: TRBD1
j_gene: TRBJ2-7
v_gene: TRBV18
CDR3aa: CASSPSLTGGYEQYF

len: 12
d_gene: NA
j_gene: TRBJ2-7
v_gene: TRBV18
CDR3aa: CASSPGAYEQYF

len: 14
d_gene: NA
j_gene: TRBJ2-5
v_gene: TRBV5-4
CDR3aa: CASSLAFGEETQYF

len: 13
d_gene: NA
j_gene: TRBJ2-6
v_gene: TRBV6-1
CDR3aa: CASKGVGANVLTF

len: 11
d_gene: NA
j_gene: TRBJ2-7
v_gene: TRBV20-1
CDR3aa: CSALDAPEQYF

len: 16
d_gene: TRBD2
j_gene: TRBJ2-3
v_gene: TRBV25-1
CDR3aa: CASSPPSGGVSDTQYF

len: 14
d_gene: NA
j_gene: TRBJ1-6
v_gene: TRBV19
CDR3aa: CATGTAGINSPLHF

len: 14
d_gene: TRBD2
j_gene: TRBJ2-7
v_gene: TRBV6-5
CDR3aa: CASKSFGLAGEQYF

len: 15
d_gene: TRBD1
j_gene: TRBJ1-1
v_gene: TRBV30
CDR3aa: CAWSLLGQGNTEAFF

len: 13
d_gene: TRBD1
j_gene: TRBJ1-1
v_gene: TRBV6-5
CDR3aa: CASSRLGGSEAFF